The 24 T cell receptor beta chains below come from one sample, sequenced in a study of T-cell reconstitution after alpha-beta-depleted transplantation in children. As it was prepared, the TCRbeta library received unique molecular identifiers. Each CDR3 protein gets one entry after TCRdb re-called the PCR reads with MiXCR. This table holds about 340,000 distinct CDR3 sequences, about an eighth found once. Sequenced material: PBMCs, taken from the stem cell graft. The origin of the receptors is a human donor who donated a stem cell graft to a child with Fanconi anemia.

J is TRBJ1-1 and V is TRBV19; D gene uncertain. Germline lookup yields CDR1 LNHDA and CDR2 SQIVND (reference sequence). V lost 3 bases, J lost 7 bases, and 15 bases lay in between. CDR3 length equals 14 residues. DNA for the CDR3: TGTGCCAGTAGTATCCCGGCAGCGCTCGGTGAAGCTTTCTTT. As protein: CASSIPAALGEAFF.

This clonotype was counted many times. J is TRBJ1-5 and V is TRBV6-5; D uncertain. There are 14 residues in the CDR3. With 3 bases removed from V and 3 bases from J, the gap between germline ends came to 9 bases. The germline gives CDR1 MNHEY, CDR2 SVGAGI. The CDR3 region has the DNA TGTGCCAGCAGTTATGGGGTAAACAATCAGCCCCAGCATTTT. Protein sequence: CASSYGVNNQPQHF.

The sample holds many counts of this clonotype. The rearrangement joins TRBV20-1 to TRBJ1-1; tentative D call: TRBD1 (6 bases). Germline V gene sequence: CDR1 DFQATT, CDR2 SNEGSKA (reference sequence). This CDR3 comprises 15 residues. Trimming removed 0 bases at V and 2 bases at J, with 13 bases between. This chain's CDR3 is CSARDSGGQNTEAFF. CDR3 in DNA: TGCAGTGCTAGAGATTCCGGGGGGCAAAACACTGAAGCTTTCTTT.

The rearrangement joins TRBV20-1 to TRBJ1-5; possibly TRBD1 for D (6 bases). Trimming shortened V by 3 bases and J by 4 bases, and 10 bases separated the two germline ends. Germline CDR1 DFQATT, CDR2 SNEGSKA (reference sequence). The CDR3 extends over 13 amino acids. This chain's CDR3 is CSARVGGNQPQHF. The CDR3 nucleotides read TGCAGTGCTAGGGTAGGGGGGAATCAGCCCCAGCATTTT.

The rearrangement joins TRBV30 to TRBJ1-5, with 10 bases fitting TRBD1. CDR3 length equals 16 residues. V shed 3 bases, J shed 4 bases, and the junction held 9 bases outside the gene matches. Germline-derived CDR1 and CDR2 are GTSNPN and SVGIG (reference sequence). The chain's CDR3 is CAWSRRDRGDNQPQHF. CDR3 sequence (DNA): TGTGCCTGGAGCCGTCGGGACAGGGGTGATAATCAGCCCCAGCATTTT.

This clonotype was counted many times. The CDR3 DNA reads as TGTGCCAGCAGTTTTTGGGGGTTGGGCACAGATACGCAGTATTTT. Translation: CASSFWGLGTDTQYF. The chain combines TRBV12-3 or TRBV12-4 with TRBJ2-3; D is possibly TRBD1 or TRBD2 (5 bases each). The CDR3 is 15 amino acids. V was clipped by 3 bases and J by 1 base, with 11 bases between them.

V and J are TRBV27 and TRBJ2-1; D is perhaps TRBD2 (5 bases). V was shortened by 5 bases and J by 2 bases, with 10 bases between the two germline ends. The germline gives CDR1 MNHEY, CDR2 SMNVEV (reference sequence). The CDR3 has 14 amino acids. The DNA of the CDR3 is TGTGCCAGCAGTATCGGGAACACCTACAATGAGCAGTTCTTC. Encoded protein: CASSIGNTYNEQFF.

This clonotype was observed a few times. The chain links TRBV5-5 to TRBJ2-2; D is tentatively TRBD1 or TRBD2 (5 bases each). Germline assignment: CDR1 SGHKS and CDR2 YYEKEE (reference sequence). The V end was cut by 0 bases, the J end by 6 bases, with 12 bases between. This CDR3 region has 15 residues. The CDR3 DNA reads TGTGCCAGCAGCTTGGTAGCAGGGACCGCCGGGGAGCTGTTTTTT. Protein product: CASSLVAGTAGELFF.

The V and J genes are TRBV9 and TRBJ1-2; D perhaps matches TRBD1 (6 bases). Between the trimmed V and J ends, which lost 0 bases and 1 base, there was a span of 10 bases. The CDR3 runs to 15 residues. The germline gives CDR1 SGDLS, CDR2 YYNGEE. CDR3 residues: CASSVASDSNYGYTF. As DNA, the CDR3 is TGTGCCAGCAGCGTAGCCTCGGACAGTAACTATGGCTACACCTTC.

This clonotype was counted ten times or more. The rearrangement uses TRBV7-9 and TRBJ1-1; D call uncertain. The V gene lost 4 bases and the J gene lost 1 base, with 7 bases spanning the gap. CDR1 SEHNR and CDR2 FQNEAQ come from the germline V gene (reference sequence). This CDR3 spans 13 amino acids. The CDR3 coding sequence is TGTGCCAGCAGCTCCCCTCCGAACACTGAAGCTTTCTTT. It encodes CASSSPPNTEAFF.

The table lists this clonotype with a few counts. The chain recombines TRBV29-1 with TRBJ1-2, with 8 bases identical to TRBD1. From germline, CDR1 is SQVTM and CDR2 ANQGSEA. The J segment lost 5 bases and the V segment lost 7 bases, leaving 15 bases of the junction unmatched. CDR3 length equals 15 residues. The CDR3 region is CSAFPGGDGGYGYTF. DNA of the CDR3: TGCAGCGCCTTCCCAGGGGGCGACGGAGGGTATGGCTACACCTTC.

This clonotype was seen many times. The chain links TRBV5-1 to TRBJ2-1, with D maybe TRBD2 (5 bases). Between the trimmed V and J ends, which lost 0 bases and 0 bases, there was a span of 13 bases. This CDR3 region has 17 residues. Germline-derived CDR1 and CDR2 are SGHRS and YFSETQ. The CDR3 sequence: CASSLAGRASSYNEQFF. The CDR3 DNA reads as TGCGCCAGCAGCTTGGCCGGGCGGGCGAGCTCCTACAATGAGCAGTTCTTC.

This clonotype was detected ten times or more. The chain employs TRBV9 and TRBJ2-5; possible D gene TRBD2, 5 bases. Trimming removed 3 bases at V and 2 bases at J, with 8 bases between. The CDR3 covers 13 residues. Looked up from germline, CDR1 is SGDLS and CDR2 is YYNGEE. CDR3 protein: CASSAGIQETQYF. The CDR3 DNA reads as TGTGCCAGCAGCGCCGGGATACAAGAGACCCAGTACTTC.

This clonotype was found a few times. This chain links TRBV3-1 with TRBJ2-3, with 7 bases identical to TRBD1. Germline CDR1 reads LGHDT; CDR2 reads YNNKEL (reference sequence). Trimming removed 1 base from V and 0 bases from J; junction bases left unmatched: 10. The CDR3 extends over 18 amino acids. CDR3 nucleotides: TGTGCCAGCAGCCAAGGGTCCGGGACAGCGATAAGCACAGATACGCAGTATTTT. It yields the protein CASSQGSGTAISTDTQYF.

In its sample, this clonotype was seen many times. The gene calls are TRBV29-1 and TRBJ2-3, with D possibly TRBD1 on 6 matching bases. This CDR3 is built from 12 residues. V was shortened by 7 bases and J by 2 bases, with 10 bases between the two germline ends. From germline, CDR1 is SQVTM and CDR2 ANQGSEA. This CDR3 is CSGQGLTDTQYF. The DNA of the CDR3 is TGCAGCGGTCAGGGGCTCACAGATACGCAGTATTTT.

The rearrangement joins TRBV5-1 to TRBJ1-4; D is unresolved. CDR1 is SGHRS, CDR2 YFSETQ, per germline. CDR3 length: 15 amino acids. V gave up 0 bases and J gave up 6 bases, with 12 bases separating them. CDR3: CASSLALDYHEKLFF. DNA of the CDR3: TGCGCCAGCAGCTTGGCCCTTGACTACCATGAAAAACTGTTTTTT.

There are many counts of this clonotype. Here the CDR3 reads CASSESDRGGYTF. The CDR3, as DNA: TGTGCCAGCAGTGAATCGGACAGGGGTGGCTACACCTTC. V gene TRBV25-1 combines with J gene TRBJ1-2; TRBD1 agrees at 9 bases. V shed 1 base, J shed 7 bases, and the junction held 1 base outside the gene matches. The length of the CDR3 is 13 residues. Per germline, CDR1 MGHDK and CDR2 SYGVNS.

This clonotype was seen a few times. The V call is TRBV7-2, the J call TRBJ2-2, with a possible D match to TRBD1 (5 bases). The CDR3 extends over 14 amino acids. Between the trimmed V and J ends, which lost 2 bases and 4 bases, there was a span of 8 bases. Germline values: CDR1 SGHTA, CDR2 FQGNSA. In DNA, the CDR3 is TGTGCCAGCAGCTTAAACAGGCGCACCGGGGAGCTGTTTTTT. The encoded protein is CASSLNRRTGELFF. Combining the CDR3 with reference TRBV7-2 and TRBJ2-2 gives the whole variable domain GAGVSQSPSNKVTEKGKDVELRCDPISGHTALYWYRQSLGQGLEFLIYFQGNSAPDKSGLPSDRFSAERTGGSVSTLTIQRTQQEDSAVYLCASSLNRRTGELFFGEGSRLTVL.

This clonotype occurred a few times. CDR3 DNA sequence: TGTGCCAGCAGTTACTCTGATGGCGAGCAGTACTTC. Amino acid sequence: CASSYSDGEQYF. The chain couples TRBV6-6 to TRBJ2-7; D is unresolved. The CDR3 is made up of 12 amino acids. V lost 0 bases and J 6 bases, leaving 6 bases between the germline ends. Germline V CDR1 and CDR2: MNHNY, SVGAGI (reference sequence).

This chain connects TRBV5-1 to TRBJ2-3, with D perhaps assigned TRBD1 or TRBD2 (7 bases each). The CDR3 length is 16 residues. Germline V gene data show CDR1 as SGHRS and CDR2 as YFSETQ. The V end lost 3 bases, the J end lost 7 bases, and 21 bases lay between the germline ends. CDR3 residues: CASSSSGTVSLNTQYF. The CDR3 nucleotides read TGCGCCAGCAGCTCGAGCGGGACAGTAAGTTTAAATACGCAGTATTTT.

This clonotype was seen a few times. V usage is TRBV29-1 and J usage is TRBJ2-3, with TRBD2 matching 12 bases. CDR3 size: 15 residues. The germline CDR1 and CDR2 sequences are SQVTM and ANQGSEA. Trimming removed 4 bases from V and 3 bases from J; junction bases left unmatched: 5. The CDR3 reads CSVVPSGGGTDTQYF. In DNA, the CDR3 is TGCAGCGTTGTTCCTAGCGGGGGGGGAACAGATACGCAGTATTTT.

The chain carries TRBV20-1 and TRBJ2-7; 12 nucleotides line up with TRBD1. V lost 5 bases to trimming and J lost 2 bases; unmatched junction nucleotides: 13. The CDR3 covers 17 residues. From germline, CDR1 is DFQATT and CDR2 SNEGSKA (reference sequence). CDR3 region: CSAHRDRGRPVPYEQYF. DNA for the CDR3: TGCAGTGCTCACCGGGACAGGGGGCGTCCAGTACCCTACGAGCAGTACTTC.

In this sample, this clonotype turned up many times. This chain uses TRBV12-3 or TRBV12-4 with TRBJ1-1; 8 nucleotides align to TRBD1. The CDR3 is 15 residues long. The J segment lost 0 bases and the V segment lost 3 bases, leaving 3 bases of the junction unmatched. CDR3 region: CASSFGTGMNTEAFF. As DNA, the CDR3 is TGTGCCAGCAGTTTTGGGACAGGCATGAACACTGAAGCTTTCTTT.

V gene TRBV7-6 combines with J gene TRBJ2-1; possibly TRBD1 for D (6 bases). From germline, CDR1 is SGHVS and CDR2 FNYEAQ. The CDR3 loop spans 15 amino acids. V shed 4 bases and J shed 7 bases, with 17 bases lying between them. Written as DNA, the CDR3 is TGTGCCAGCAGCTCCGACAGGTTGGTGACGAATGAGCAGTTCTTC. The encoded protein is CASSSDRLVTNEQFF.